This T cell receptor beta chain was sequenced for a study of response to subunit inactivated influenza vaccine. The study's findings and limits: The study's authors posited that every seasonal influenza vaccination enlists few new T cells.

J lost 8 bases, V lost 2 bases, and 6 bases had no gene match. The germline CDR1 and CDR2 sequences are ENHRY and SYGVKD. This CDR3 contains 16 residues. TCRdb used MiXCR to reprocess the RT-PCR reads, holding one entry per CDR3 protein. The sample lists 170,000 or so distinct CDR3 sequences; about 10% were seen once. This clonotype was seen many times. Its antigen is unknown. The chain has TRBV10-3 and TRBJ2-1, with 13 bases that match TRBD2. The receptor's source is a man between 50 and 75 years old who received an inactivated influenza vaccine. This sample comprised CD8+ T cells sorted from PBMCs, obtained 23 to 25 months after vaccination. CDR3 DNA sequence: TGTGCCATCAGTGAGGGGACTAGCGGGATTGAAGATGAGCAGTTCTTC. It specifies CAISEGTSGIEDEQFF.